This TCR beta chain was identified in a study of radiotherapy plus CTLA-4 blockade in lung cancer. The assay was immunoSEQ multiplex PCR, and TCRdb's table has in-frame clones only and misses some. The sample records 35,000 to 55,000 clones, around 70% being singletons. The CDR3 runs to 16 residues. With 4 bases removed from V and 4 bases from J, the gap between germline ends came to 17 bases. Per germline, CDR1 SGHTA and CDR2 FQGTGA. The study's findings and limits: Radiotherapy plus ipilimumab was followed by expansion in blood of tumor-derived TCR clones. How blood T cell clones changed early, along with interferon-beta, reportedly forecast response best.

Of note for this clone: Its antigen is as yet unknown.

The input for sequencing was peripheral blood, taken from a patient treated with radiotherapy plus ipilimumab. The chain links TRBV7-3 to TRBJ1-3; D gene unclear. This sequence was found in a human donor with non-small cell lung cancer who had a partial response to radiotherapy plus ipilimumab. CDR3 bases: TGTGCCAGCAGCTACAATAGGCCCCCGGGGGGAAACACCATATATTTT. It specifies CASSYNRPPGGNTIYF. The whole variable domain, filled in from reference TRBV7-3 and TRBJ1-3, reads GAGVSQTPSNKVTEKGKYVELRCDPISGHTALYWYRQSLGQGPEFLIYFQGTGAADDSGLPNDRFFAVRPEGSVSTLKIQRTERGDSAVYLCASSYNRPPGGNTIYFGEGSWLTVV.